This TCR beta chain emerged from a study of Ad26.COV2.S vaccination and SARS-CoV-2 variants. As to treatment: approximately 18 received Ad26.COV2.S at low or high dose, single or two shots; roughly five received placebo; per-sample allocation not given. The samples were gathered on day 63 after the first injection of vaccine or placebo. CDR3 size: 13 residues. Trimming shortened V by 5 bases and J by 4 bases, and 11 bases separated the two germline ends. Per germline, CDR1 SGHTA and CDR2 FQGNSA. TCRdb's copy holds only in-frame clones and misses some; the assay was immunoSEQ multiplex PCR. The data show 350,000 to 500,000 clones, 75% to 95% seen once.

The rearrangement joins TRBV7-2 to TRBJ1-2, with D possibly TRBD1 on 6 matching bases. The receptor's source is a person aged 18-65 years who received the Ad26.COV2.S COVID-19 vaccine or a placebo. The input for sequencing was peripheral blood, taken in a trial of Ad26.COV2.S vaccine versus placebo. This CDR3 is CASSAGAVYGYTF. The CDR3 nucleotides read TGTGCCAGCAGCGCGGGGGCTGTCTATGGCTACACCTTC.